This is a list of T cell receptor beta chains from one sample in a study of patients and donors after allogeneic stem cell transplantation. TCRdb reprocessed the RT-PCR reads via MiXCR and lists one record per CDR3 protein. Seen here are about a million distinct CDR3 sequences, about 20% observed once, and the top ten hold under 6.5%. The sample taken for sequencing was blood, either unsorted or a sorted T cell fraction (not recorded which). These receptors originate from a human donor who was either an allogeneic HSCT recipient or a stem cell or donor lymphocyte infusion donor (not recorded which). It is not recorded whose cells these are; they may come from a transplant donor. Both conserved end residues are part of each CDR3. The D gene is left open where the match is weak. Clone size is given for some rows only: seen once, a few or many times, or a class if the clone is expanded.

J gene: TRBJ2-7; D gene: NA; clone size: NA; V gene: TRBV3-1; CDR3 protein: CARDRYNSYEQYF
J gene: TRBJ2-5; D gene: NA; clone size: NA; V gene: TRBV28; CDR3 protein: CASSGQPLGAETQYF
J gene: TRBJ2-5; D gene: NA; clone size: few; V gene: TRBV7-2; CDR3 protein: CASSTRRGRGNQETQYF
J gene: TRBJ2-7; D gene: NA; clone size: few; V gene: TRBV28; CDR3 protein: CATGPYEQYF
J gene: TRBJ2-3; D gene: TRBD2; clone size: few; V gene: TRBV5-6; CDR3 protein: CASSLWLAEPVDTQYF
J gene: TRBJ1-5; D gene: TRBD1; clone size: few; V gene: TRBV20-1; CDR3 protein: CSARAQGQGLYSNQPQHF
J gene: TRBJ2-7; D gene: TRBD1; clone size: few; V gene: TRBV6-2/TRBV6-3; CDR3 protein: CASSYGDRDLAEQYF
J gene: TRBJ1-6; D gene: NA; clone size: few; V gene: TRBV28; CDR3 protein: CASSYSRVPRVSPLHF
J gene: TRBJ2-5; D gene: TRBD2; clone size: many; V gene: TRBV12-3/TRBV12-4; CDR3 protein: CASSNLAGVETQYF
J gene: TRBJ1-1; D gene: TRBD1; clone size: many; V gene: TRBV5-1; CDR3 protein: CASSTGQGNTEAFF
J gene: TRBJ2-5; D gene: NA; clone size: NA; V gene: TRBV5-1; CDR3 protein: CASSPGQWETQYF
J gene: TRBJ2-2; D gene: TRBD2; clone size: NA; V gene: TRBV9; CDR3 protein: CASSVPGLAGSTGELFF
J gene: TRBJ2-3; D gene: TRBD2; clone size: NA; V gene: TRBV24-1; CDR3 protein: CATSVLSGGATSTDTQYF
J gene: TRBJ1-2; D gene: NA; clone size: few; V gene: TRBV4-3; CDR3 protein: CASSQEAVIYYGYTF
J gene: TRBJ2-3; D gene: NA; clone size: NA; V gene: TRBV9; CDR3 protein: CASSVVPTDTQYF
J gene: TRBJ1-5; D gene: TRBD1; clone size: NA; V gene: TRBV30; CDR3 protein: CAWSKGQGAGQPQHF
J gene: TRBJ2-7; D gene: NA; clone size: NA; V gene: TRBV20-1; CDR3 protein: CSASAGGPGGVEQYF
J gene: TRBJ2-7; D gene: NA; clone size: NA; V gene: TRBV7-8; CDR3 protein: CASSLKRGSYEQYF
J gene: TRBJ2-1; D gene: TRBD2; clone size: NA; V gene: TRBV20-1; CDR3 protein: CSASGQREASEQFF
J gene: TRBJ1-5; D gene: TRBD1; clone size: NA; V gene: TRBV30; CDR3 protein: CAWNPGTGVQPQHF
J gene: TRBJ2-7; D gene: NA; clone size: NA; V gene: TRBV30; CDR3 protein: CAWSGGPYEQYF
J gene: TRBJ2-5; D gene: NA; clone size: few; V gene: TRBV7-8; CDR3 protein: CASSLAEQTQYF
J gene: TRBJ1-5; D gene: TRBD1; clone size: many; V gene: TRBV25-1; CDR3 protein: CASSEAGTGNQPQHF
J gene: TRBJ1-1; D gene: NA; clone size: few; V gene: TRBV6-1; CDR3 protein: CASSRDGVNTEAFF
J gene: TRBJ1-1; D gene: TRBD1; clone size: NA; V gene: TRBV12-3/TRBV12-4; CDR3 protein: CASRLRRDRPNTEAFF
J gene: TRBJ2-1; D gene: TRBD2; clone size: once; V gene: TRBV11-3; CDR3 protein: CASCSSGSCNEQFF
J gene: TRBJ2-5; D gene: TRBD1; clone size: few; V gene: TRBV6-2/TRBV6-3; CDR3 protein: CASRTPGQGERETQYF
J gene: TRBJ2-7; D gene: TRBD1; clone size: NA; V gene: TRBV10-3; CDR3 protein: CAIGDRDTYEQYF
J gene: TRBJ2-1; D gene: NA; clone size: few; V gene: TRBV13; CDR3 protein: CASSPSSRQDEQFF
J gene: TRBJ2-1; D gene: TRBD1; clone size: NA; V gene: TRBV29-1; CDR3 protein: CSVADRGRDEQFF
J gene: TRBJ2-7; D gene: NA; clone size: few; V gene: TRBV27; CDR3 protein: CASSLKGHNPGLTREQYF
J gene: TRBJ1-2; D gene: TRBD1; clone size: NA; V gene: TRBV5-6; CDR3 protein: CASSLGTGGATGYTF
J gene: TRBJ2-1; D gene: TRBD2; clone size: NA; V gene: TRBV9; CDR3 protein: CASSVDGGGTYNEQFF
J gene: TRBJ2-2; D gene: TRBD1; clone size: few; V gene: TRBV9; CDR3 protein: CASTPRGQLNTGELFF
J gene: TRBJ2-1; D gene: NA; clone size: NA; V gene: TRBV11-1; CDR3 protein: CASSLELLLNNEQFF
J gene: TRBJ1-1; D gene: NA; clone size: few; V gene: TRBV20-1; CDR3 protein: CSARRQTPTEAFF
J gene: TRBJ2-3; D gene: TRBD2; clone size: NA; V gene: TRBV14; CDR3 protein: CASSQGGSGVLYTQFF
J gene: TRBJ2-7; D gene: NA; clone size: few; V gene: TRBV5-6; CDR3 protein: CASSLITYEQYF
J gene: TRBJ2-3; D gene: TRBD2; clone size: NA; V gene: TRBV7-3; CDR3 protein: CASSPVGSGGTDTQYF
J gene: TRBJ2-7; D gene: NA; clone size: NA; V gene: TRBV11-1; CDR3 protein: CASSWSSRAYEQYF
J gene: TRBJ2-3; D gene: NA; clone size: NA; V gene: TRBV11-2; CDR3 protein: CASSLGMSKNTDTQYF
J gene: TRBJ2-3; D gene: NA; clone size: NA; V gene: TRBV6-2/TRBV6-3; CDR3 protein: CASSTLRVGWDTQYF
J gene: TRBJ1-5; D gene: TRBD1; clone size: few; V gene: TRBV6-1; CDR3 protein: CASSPGRGSSNQPQHF
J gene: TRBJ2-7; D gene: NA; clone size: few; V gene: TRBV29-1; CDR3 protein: CSVEDTRDNSYEQYF
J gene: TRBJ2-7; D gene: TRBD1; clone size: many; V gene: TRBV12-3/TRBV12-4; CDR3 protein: CASSFARRGLGEQYF
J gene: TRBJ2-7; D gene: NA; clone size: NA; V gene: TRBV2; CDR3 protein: CASLRDRSYEQYF
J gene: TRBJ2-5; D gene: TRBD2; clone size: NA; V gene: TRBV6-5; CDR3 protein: CASSLGAGGPGQETQYF
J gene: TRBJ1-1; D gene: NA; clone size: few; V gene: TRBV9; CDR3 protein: CASSVAHSTEAFF
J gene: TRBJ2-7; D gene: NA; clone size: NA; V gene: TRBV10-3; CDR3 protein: CAISDTSSHEQYF
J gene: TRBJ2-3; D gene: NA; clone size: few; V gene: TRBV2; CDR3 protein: CASSEVGGGAGTQYF
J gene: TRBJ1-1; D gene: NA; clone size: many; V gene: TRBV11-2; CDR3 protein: CASSYGFDTEAFF
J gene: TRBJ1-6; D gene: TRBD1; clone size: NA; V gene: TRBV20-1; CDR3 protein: CSARAGTGRNSPLHF
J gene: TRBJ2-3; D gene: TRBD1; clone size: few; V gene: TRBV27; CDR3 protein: CASSLLRDRGTDTQYF
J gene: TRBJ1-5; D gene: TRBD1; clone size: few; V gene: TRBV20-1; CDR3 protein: CSATKDRDNQPQHF
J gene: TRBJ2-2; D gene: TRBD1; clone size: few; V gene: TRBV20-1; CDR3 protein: CRGWDRANTGELFF
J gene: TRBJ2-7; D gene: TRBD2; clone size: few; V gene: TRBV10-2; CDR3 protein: CASTYSGGPYEQYF
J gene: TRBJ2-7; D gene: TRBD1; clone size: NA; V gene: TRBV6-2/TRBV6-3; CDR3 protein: CASDRTGLSSYEQYF
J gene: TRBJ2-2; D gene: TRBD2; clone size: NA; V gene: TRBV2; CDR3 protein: CASRTGLAGTGELFF
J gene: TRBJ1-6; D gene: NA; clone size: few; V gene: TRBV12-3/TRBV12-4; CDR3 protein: CASSLNRSSYNSPLHF